This is a list of T cell receptor beta chains from one sample in a study of T cells in Graves' hyperthyroidism and ophthalmopathy. MiXCR, applied by TCRdb to the multiplex PCR reads, yields one record per CDR3 protein. The table lists roughly 280,000 distinct CDR3 sequences, roughly 22% of them singletons. The material sequenced was blood. The receptors originated from a man aged 25-45 years with Graves' ophthalmopathy. Each CDR3 is given with its conserved first and last residue. Some rows have no size entry. The others give once, few or many, or a class for an expanded clone.

abundance: .; v_gene: TRBV18; j_gene: TRBJ2-2; CDR3aa: CASSPRQGTNTGELFF
abundance: many; v_gene: TRBV3-1; j_gene: TRBJ1-3; CDR3aa: CASSHLRVAEGWGNTIYF
abundance: .; v_gene: TRBV6-2/TRBV6-3; j_gene: TRBJ1-1; CDR3aa: CASSYLYPTEAFF
abundance: many; v_gene: TRBV10-3; j_gene: TRBJ1-1; CDR3aa: CAAQTGGRNTEAFF
abundance: few; v_gene: TRBV30; j_gene: TRBJ1-5; CDR3aa: CAWSAQGNQPQHF
abundance: few; v_gene: TRBV27; j_gene: TRBJ2-1; CDR3aa: CASIRAGGTYNEQFF
abundance: many; v_gene: TRBV5-1; j_gene: TRBJ2-6; CDR3aa: CASSLEDRVGANVLTF
abundance: many; v_gene: TRBV6-1; j_gene: TRBJ2-7; CDR3aa: CASSEASYGGFYEQYF
abundance: few; v_gene: TRBV20-1; j_gene: TRBJ1-5; CDR3aa: CSARDPGRGQPQHF
abundance: .; v_gene: TRBV6-1; j_gene: TRBJ1-5; CDR3aa: CASNNFQPQHF
abundance: few; v_gene: TRBV12-5; j_gene: TRBJ2-7; CDR3aa: CASGLQSGQVRVYEQYF
abundance: many; v_gene: TRBV6-1; j_gene: TRBJ2-7; CDR3aa: CASSAPDRGSYEQYF
abundance: .; v_gene: TRBV29-1; j_gene: TRBJ2-5; CDR3aa: CSSLAGGQETQYF
abundance: .; v_gene: TRBV24-1; j_gene: TRBJ2-1; CDR3aa: CATQQRSYNEQFF
abundance: few; v_gene: TRBV12-3/TRBV12-4; j_gene: TRBJ1-1; CDR3aa: CASSRKGQGNTEAFF
abundance: .; v_gene: TRBV19; j_gene: TRBJ2-7; CDR3aa: CASSVGPSRLEQYF
abundance: many; v_gene: TRBV3-1; j_gene: TRBJ2-7; CDR3aa: CASSQDRSGRGEQYF
abundance: .; v_gene: TRBV4-2; j_gene: TRBJ1-1; CDR3aa: CASSTYEGEPYTEAFF
abundance: many; v_gene: TRBV5-1; j_gene: TRBJ1-1; CDR3aa: CASSFDGGNTEAFF
abundance: .; v_gene: TRBV28; j_gene: TRBJ1-4; CDR3aa: CASSPRGVTTNEKLFF
abundance: many; v_gene: TRBV2; j_gene: TRBJ2-1; CDR3aa: CASRTDSYNEQFF
abundance: .; v_gene: TRBV27; j_gene: TRBJ1-5; CDR3aa: CASSLPGTGPWRNQPQHF
abundance: many; v_gene: TRBV30; j_gene: TRBJ2-7; CDR3aa: CAWRTNYEQYF
abundance: many; v_gene: TRBV20-1; j_gene: TRBJ2-1; CDR3aa: CSGASGSDEQFF
abundance: few; v_gene: TRBV6-5; j_gene: TRBJ1-2; CDR3aa: CASSSTGRAGYTF
abundance: few; v_gene: TRBV4-1; j_gene: TRBJ2-2; CDR3aa: CASSPSSLGGLFF
abundance: .; v_gene: TRBV6-1; j_gene: TRBJ1-4; CDR3aa: CASRGDVNEKLFF
abundance: .; v_gene: TRBV9; j_gene: TRBJ2-5; CDR3aa: CASSVGSGQGAAVTQYF
abundance: .; v_gene: TRBV2; j_gene: TRBJ1-5; CDR3aa: CASSGQGHNQPQHF
abundance: .; v_gene: TRBV20-1; j_gene: TRBJ2-7; CDR3aa: CSAAAAGTGSYEQYF
abundance: many; v_gene: TRBV11-2; j_gene: TRBJ2-7; CDR3aa: CASSYRLGSYEQYF
abundance: few; v_gene: TRBV5-1; j_gene: TRBJ2-2; CDR3aa: CASSLEVGGYTGELFF
abundance: few; v_gene: TRBV6-1; j_gene: TRBJ2-7; CDR3aa: CASSETSGYYEQYF
abundance: few; v_gene: TRBV29-1; j_gene: TRBJ1-2; CDR3aa: CSVGFGTYGYTF
abundance: once; v_gene: TRBV6-1; j_gene: TRBJ1-2; CDR3aa: CASSNPPLYGYTF
abundance: .; v_gene: TRBV6-2/TRBV6-3; j_gene: TRBJ2-1; CDR3aa: CASSYSSRVTKNNEQFF
abundance: .; v_gene: TRBV2; j_gene: TRBJ2-5; CDR3aa: CASSERGRLAQETQYF
abundance: few; v_gene: TRBV7-2; j_gene: TRBJ1-3; CDR3aa: CASSLGGKTGNTIYF
abundance: many; v_gene: TRBV5-1; j_gene: TRBJ2-7; CDR3aa: CASSWPGYEQYF
abundance: many; v_gene: TRBV27; j_gene: TRBJ1-1; CDR3aa: CASSLRESNTEAFF
abundance: many; v_gene: TRBV3-1; j_gene: TRBJ1-1; CDR3aa: CASSPRGGTDGAFF